This TCR beta chain was captured by sequencing in a study of cytomegalovirus exposure and HLA in healthy donors. About the study: Within the Caucasian-associated ancestry cluster were roughly 82% of the approximately 370 genotyped donors.

Study-wide findings and caveats: The authors judged a highly shared variant cluster likely a sequencing artifact. Reports indicate that TCR beta sequences accurately predicted the HLA-A and HLA-B alleles of most subjects. TCR beta V- and J-gene trimming, according to a later analysis, was linked to a missense DCLRE1C variant.

The PCR made use of 60 Vbeta and 13 Jbeta primers. Only in-frame clones appear in the TCRdb table, and some are missing; sequencing was by immunoSEQ multiplex PCR. The repertoire includes about 160,000 clones, roughly 80% of them detected once, and under 1.1% sits in the top ten. Details on this clone: Its cognate antigen is unknown.

The sequence came from a man in his thirties or forties in good health and CMV-seronegative. Source material: PBMCs.

CDR3 nucleotides: TGTGCCAGCAGCTTAGCTTGGGGTGAGGGAACCGATGGCTACACCTTC. Translating gives CASSLAWGEGTDGYTF. The chain combines TRBV7-9 with TRBJ1-2, with D uncertain. The CDR3 covers 16 residues. Deletions cut 0 bases from V and 6 bases from J, with 17 bases between. Germline V CDR1 and CDR2: SEHNR, FQNEAQ (reference sequence).